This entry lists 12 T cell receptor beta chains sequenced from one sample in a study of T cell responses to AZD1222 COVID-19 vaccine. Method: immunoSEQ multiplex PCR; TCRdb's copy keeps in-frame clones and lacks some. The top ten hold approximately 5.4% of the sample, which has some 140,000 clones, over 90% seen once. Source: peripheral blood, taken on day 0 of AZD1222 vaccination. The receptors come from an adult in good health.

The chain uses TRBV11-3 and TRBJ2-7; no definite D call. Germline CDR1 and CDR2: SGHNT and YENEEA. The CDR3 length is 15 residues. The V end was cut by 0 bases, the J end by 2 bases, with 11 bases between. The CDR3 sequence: CASSLDRFTTYEQYF. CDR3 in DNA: TGTGCCAGCAGCTTAGATCGGTTTACCACCTACGAGCAGTACTTC.

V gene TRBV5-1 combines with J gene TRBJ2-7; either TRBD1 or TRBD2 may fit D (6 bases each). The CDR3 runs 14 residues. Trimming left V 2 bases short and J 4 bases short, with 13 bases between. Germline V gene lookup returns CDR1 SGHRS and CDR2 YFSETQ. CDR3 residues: CASSLGGQRYEQYF. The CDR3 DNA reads TGCGCCAGCAGCTTAGGGGGGCAGAGGTACGAGCAGTACTTC.

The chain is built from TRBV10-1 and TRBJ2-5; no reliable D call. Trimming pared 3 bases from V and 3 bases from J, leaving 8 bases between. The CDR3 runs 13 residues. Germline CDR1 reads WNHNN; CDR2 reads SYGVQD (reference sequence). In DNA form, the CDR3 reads TGCGCCAGCAGTGATGGTGGGGAAGAGACCCAGTACTTC. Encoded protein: CASSDGGEETQYF.

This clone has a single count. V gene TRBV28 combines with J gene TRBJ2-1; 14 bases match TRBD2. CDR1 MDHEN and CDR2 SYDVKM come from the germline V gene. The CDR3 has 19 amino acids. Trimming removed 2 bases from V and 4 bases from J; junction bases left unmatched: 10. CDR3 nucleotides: TGTGCCAGCAGTTTAATGGGACTAGCGGGAGTTTCGGGTTACAATGAGCAGTTCTTC. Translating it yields CASSLMGLAGVSGYNEQFF.

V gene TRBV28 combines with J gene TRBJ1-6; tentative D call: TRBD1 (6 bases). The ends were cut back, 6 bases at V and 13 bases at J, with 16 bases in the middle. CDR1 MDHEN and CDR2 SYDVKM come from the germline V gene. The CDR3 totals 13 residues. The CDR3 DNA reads TGTGCCAGCAGCCCACAGGGTTCTGGGCCCCTCCACTTT. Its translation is CASSPQGSGPLHF.

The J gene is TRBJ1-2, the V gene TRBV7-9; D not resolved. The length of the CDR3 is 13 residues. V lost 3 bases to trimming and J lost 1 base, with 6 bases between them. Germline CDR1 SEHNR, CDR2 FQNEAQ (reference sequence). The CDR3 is CASSLYSNYGYTF. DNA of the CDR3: TGTGCCAGCAGCTTGTACAGTAACTATGGCTACACCTTC.

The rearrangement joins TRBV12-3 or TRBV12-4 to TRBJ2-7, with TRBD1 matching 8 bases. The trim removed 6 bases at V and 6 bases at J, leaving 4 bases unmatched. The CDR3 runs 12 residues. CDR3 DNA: TGTGCCAGCAGGACAGGGGTCGGCGAGCAGTACTTC. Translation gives CASRTGVGEQYF.

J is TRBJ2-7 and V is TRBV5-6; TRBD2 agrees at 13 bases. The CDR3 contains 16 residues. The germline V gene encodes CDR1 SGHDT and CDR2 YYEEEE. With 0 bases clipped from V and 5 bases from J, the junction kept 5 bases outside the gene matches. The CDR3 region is CASSLELAGGPNEQYF. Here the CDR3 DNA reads TGTGCCAGCAGCTTGGAACTAGCGGGAGGGCCAAACGAGCAGTACTTC.

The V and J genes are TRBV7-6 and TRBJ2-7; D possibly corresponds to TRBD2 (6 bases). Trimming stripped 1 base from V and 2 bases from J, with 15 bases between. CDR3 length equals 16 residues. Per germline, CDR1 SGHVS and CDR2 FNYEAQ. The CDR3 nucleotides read TGTGCCAGCAGCTTAGAAGGTGGGGGGATCGCCTACGAGCAGTACTTC. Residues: CASSLEGGGIAYEQYF.

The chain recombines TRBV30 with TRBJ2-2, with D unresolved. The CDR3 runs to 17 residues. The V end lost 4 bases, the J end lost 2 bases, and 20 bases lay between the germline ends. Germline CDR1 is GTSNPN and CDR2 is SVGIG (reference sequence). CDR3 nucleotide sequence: TGTGCCTGGACAAGAAGAGCCCGACCACTTAACACCGGGGAGCTGTTTTTT. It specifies CAWTRRARPLNTGELFF. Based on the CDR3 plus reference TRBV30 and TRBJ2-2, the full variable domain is SQTIHQWPATLVQPVGSPLSLECTVEGTSNPNLYWYRQAAGRGLQLLFYSVGIGQISSEVPQNLSASRPQDRQFILSSKKLLLSDSGFYLCAWTRRARPLNTGELFFGEGSRLTVL.

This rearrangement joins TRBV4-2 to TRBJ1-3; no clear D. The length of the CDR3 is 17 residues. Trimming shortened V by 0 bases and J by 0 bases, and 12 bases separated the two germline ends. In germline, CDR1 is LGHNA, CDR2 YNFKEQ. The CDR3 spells CASSQETGSSSGNTIYF. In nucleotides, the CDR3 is TGTGCCAGCAGCCAAGAAACGGGCTCATCCTCTGGAAACACCATATATTTT.

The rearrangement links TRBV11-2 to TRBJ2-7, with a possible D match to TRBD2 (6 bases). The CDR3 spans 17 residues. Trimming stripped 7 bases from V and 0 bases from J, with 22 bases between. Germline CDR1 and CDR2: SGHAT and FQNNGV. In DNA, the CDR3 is TGTGCCAGCACCCTACTCGGGAGCGGGCCCTCCTCCTACGAGCAGTACTTC. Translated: CASTLLGSGPSSYEQYF. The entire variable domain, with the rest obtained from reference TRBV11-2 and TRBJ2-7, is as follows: EAGVAQSPRYKIIEKRQSVAFWCNPISGHATLYWYQQILGQGPKLLIQFQNNGVVDDSQLPKDRFSAERLKGVDSTLKIQPAKLEDSAVYLCASTLLGSGPSSYEQYFGPGTRLTVT.